A selection of T cell receptor beta chains follows, all from one sample in a study of blood T cell repertoires in COVID-19. Profiled with immunoSEQ multiplex PCR; TCRdb holds only in-frame clones, not every one. The profile shows a few hundred thousand clones, 65% to 90% of them singletons. The source material was PBMCs or T cells enriched from blood (not recorded which). Receptor source: a woman between 18 and 29 years old who had recovered from COVID-19. Each CDR3 is given with its conserved first and last residue. Fields, in order: CDR3 DNA, CDR3 protein, clone size, J gene, V gene, D gene. D genes are given only for firm matches. Some rows mark clone size as missing; the rest say once, few, many or name a class of expanded clone.

CDR3 DNA: TGTGCCAGCAGTTTGGGGGGTCTCGTCAATCAGCCCCAGCATTTT
CDR3 protein: CASSLGGLVNQPQHF
clone size: .
J gene: TRBJ1-5
V gene: TRBV28
D gene: .

CDR3 DNA: TGTGCCAGCAGTCCCCAATTCACTGAAGCTTTCTTT
CDR3 protein: CASSPQFTEAFF
clone size: once
J gene: TRBJ1-1
V gene: TRBV12-3/TRBV12-4
D gene: .

CDR3 DNA: TGCGCCAGCAGCCAAACAGGGGGCGCGTCGGAGACCCAGTACTTC
CDR3 protein: CASSQTGGASETQYF
clone size: few
J gene: TRBJ2-5
V gene: TRBV4-1
D gene: TRBD1

CDR3 DNA: TGTGCCTGGAGTTCGACGGGCACCGGGGAGCTGTTTTTT
CDR3 protein: CAWSSTGTGELFF
clone size: .
J gene: TRBJ2-2
V gene: TRBV30
D gene: .

CDR3 DNA: TGCGCCAGCAGCCAAGAGAGGAGGGTAGCGGGATTACAAGAGACCCAGTACTTC
CDR3 protein: CASSQERRVAGLQETQYF
clone size: once
J gene: TRBJ2-5
V gene: TRBV4-1
D gene: TRBD2

CDR3 DNA: TGTGCCTGGGCTACCCTCTCAGGGGCTAACTATGGCTACACCTTC
CDR3 protein: CAWATLSGANYGYTF
clone size: .
J gene: TRBJ1-2
V gene: TRBV30
D gene: .

CDR3 DNA: TGTGCCAGCAGTCGCGGGGGCTCTGGCACAGATACGCAGTATTTT
CDR3 protein: CASSRGGSGTDTQYF
clone size: .
J gene: TRBJ2-3
V gene: TRBV27
D gene: .

CDR3 DNA: TGTGCCAGCAGCTTACAGGCCGGGGAGCTGTTTTTT
CDR3 protein: CASSLQAGELFF
clone size: .
J gene: TRBJ2-2
V gene: TRBV11-2
D gene: .

CDR3 DNA: TGTGCCAGCAGTTTATGGGGAGGGTATAGCAATCAGCCCCAGCATTTT
CDR3 protein: CASSLWGGYSNQPQHF
clone size: .
J gene: TRBJ1-5
V gene: TRBV28
D gene: .

CDR3 DNA: TGTGCCAGCAGCAGCCAAAGTCGTCTCAATGAGCAGTTCTTC
CDR3 protein: CASSSQSRLNEQFF
clone size: few
J gene: TRBJ2-1
V gene: TRBV5-5
D gene: .

CDR3 DNA: TGTGCCAGCAGTTCCCTGGGGGGTGGAGGTTCACCCCTCCACTTT
CDR3 protein: CASSSLGGGGSPLHF
clone size: .
J gene: TRBJ1-6
V gene: TRBV28
D gene: .

CDR3 DNA: TGTGCCAGCAGCGTTGACAGCGCAGTTGGTGGTGAGCAGTACTTC
CDR3 protein: CASSVDSAVGGEQYF
clone size: .
J gene: TRBJ2-7
V gene: TRBV9
D gene: .

CDR3 DNA: TGTGCCAGCAGTTTACCTGGACAGGGGGCGAAGTATGGCTACACCTTC
CDR3 protein: CASSLPGQGAKYGYTF
clone size: .
J gene: TRBJ1-2
V gene: TRBV28
D gene: TRBD1

CDR3 DNA: TGTGCCAGCAGTCTGCCCGGGGGACCCAAGCATTTT
CDR3 protein: CASSLPGGPKHF
clone size: .
J gene: TRBJ1-5
V gene: TRBV28
D gene: .

CDR3 DNA: TGCGCCAGCAGTAACCAACAGGGGGGAGCGAATGGCTACACCTTC
CDR3 protein: CASSNQQGGANGYTF
clone size: once
J gene: TRBJ1-2
V gene: TRBV5-1
D gene: TRBD1

CDR3 DNA: TGCAGCGCATCGACAGTCCCAAGCACTGAAGCTTTCTTT
CDR3 protein: CSASTVPSTEAFF
clone size: .
J gene: TRBJ1-1
V gene: TRBV29-1
D gene: .

CDR3 DNA: TGTGCCAGCAGGCTGACAGGGATTGAAAAACTGTTTTTT
CDR3 protein: CASRLTGIEKLFF
clone size: .
J gene: TRBJ1-4
V gene: TRBV6-5
D gene: TRBD1

CDR3 DNA: TGTGCCAGCAGTGAAATCTCGGGATGGGGCTACACCTTC
CDR3 protein: CASSEISGWGYTF
clone size: .
J gene: TRBJ1-2
V gene: TRBV6-1
D gene: .

CDR3 DNA: TGTGCCAGCAGTTCACAGGGTATTGAAGGCTACACCTTC
CDR3 protein: CASSSQGIEGYTF
clone size: once
J gene: TRBJ1-2
V gene: TRBV6-4
D gene: .

CDR3 DNA: TGTGCCAGCAGCCAAGTGTCTAAGGGGCTTGGTGGCTACACCTTC
CDR3 protein: CASSQVSKGLGGYTF
clone size: .
J gene: TRBJ1-2
V gene: TRBV3-1/TRBV3-2
D gene: .

CDR3 DNA: TGTGCCAGCAGTTACTCGGACAGCCCGCCTCGGAAACTGTTTTTT
CDR3 protein: CASSYSDSPPRKLFF
clone size: .
J gene: TRBJ1-4
V gene: TRBV6-2/TRBV6-3
D gene: .

CDR3 DNA: TGTGCCAGTAGTATATCGGGGGGGAGCTCCTACGAGCAGTACTTC
CDR3 protein: CASSISGGSSYEQYF
clone size: .
J gene: TRBJ2-7
V gene: TRBV19
D gene: TRBD2

CDR3 DNA: TGCAGCGTTCGATTATTACGGGGTGCCTCGGCAGATACGCAGTATTTT
CDR3 protein: CSVRLLRGASADTQYF
clone size: once
J gene: TRBJ2-3
V gene: TRBV29-1
D gene: .

CDR3 DNA: TGTGCCAGCAGGAGACTAGCGGGAGAGAGGACAGATACGCAGTATTTT
CDR3 protein: CASRRLAGERTDTQYF
clone size: few
J gene: TRBJ2-3
V gene: TRBV7-8
D gene: TRBD2

CDR3 DNA: TGTGCCAGCAGTTTAGACCCCTCCGGGGTTGGTGAAGCTTTCTTT
CDR3 protein: CASSLDPSGVGEAFF
clone size: .
J gene: TRBJ1-1
V gene: TRBV28
D gene: .

CDR3 DNA: TGTGCCAGCGGGCCCTTCGGGCCCCAGCATTTT
CDR3 protein: CASGPFGPQHF
clone size: .
J gene: TRBJ1-5
V gene: TRBV6-5
D gene: .

CDR3 DNA: TGTGCCAGCACCGTAAGTCAGGGTGTTTATCAGCCCCAGCATTTT
CDR3 protein: CASTVSQGVYQPQHF
clone size: .
J gene: TRBJ1-5
V gene: TRBV28
D gene: .

CDR3 DNA: TGTGCCAGCACTAGAACGGGGGTCCTCTCCTACGAGCAGTACTTC
CDR3 protein: CASTRTGVLSYEQYF
clone size: few
J gene: TRBJ2-7
V gene: TRBV2
D gene: .

CDR3 DNA: TGTGCCAGCAGCGCTGGCAGGGGTCTGAACACTGAAGCTTTCTTT
CDR3 protein: CASSAGRGLNTEAFF
clone size: .
J gene: TRBJ1-1
V gene: TRBV7-9
D gene: .

CDR3 DNA: TGTGCCAGCAGCTTAGGCGGCAGGGGGCCAACTGAAGCTTTCTTT
CDR3 protein: CASSLGGRGPTEAFF
clone size: .
J gene: TRBJ1-1
V gene: TRBV7-9
D gene: TRBD1

CDR3 DNA: TGCGCCAGCAGCTTGGATGTACAGGGAGGGAATTCACCCCTCCACTTT
CDR3 protein: CASSLDVQGGNSPLHF
clone size: many
J gene: TRBJ1-6
V gene: TRBV5-1
D gene: .

CDR3 DNA: TGTGCCAGTAGTTGGAGGGGGCGAAACACTGAAGCTTTCTTT
CDR3 protein: CASSWRGRNTEAFF
clone size: .
J gene: TRBJ1-1
V gene: TRBV19
D gene: TRBD1